This T cell receptor beta chain comes out of a study of T cells after yellow fever vaccination. About the study: Fractions containing few cells were prepared with SMART-Seq v4 Ultra Low Input.

This clonotype was seen ten or more times. The antigen is undetermined. Whole-study findings and limits: It was the secondary response that reached its peak faster, day 5 versus 15, but it was weaker. Contamination by abundant bulk-population clonotypes could be present in FACS-sorted repertoires.

The CDR3 totals 14 residues. Germline V gene sequence: CDR1 SGHTA, CDR2 FQGNSA. Trimming stripped 2 bases from V and 4 bases from J, with 12 bases between. TCRdb re-called the 5' RACE reads through MiXCR, storing one row per CDR3 protein. This sample carries 110,000 to 150,000 distinct CDR3 sequences, approximately 6.6% of them seen once, and the ten largest clones take approximately 0.61%. The V and J genes are TRBV7-2 and TRBJ2-7; perhaps TRBD2 as D (6 bases). This clonotype originated in a man under 40 who received the YFV17D yellow fever vaccine. The specimen comprised CD4+ T cells sorted from PBMCs, sampled 10 days after the yellow fever booster vaccination. This CDR3 is CASSLRTSSYEQYF. In nucleotides, the CDR3 is TGTGCCAGCAGCTTACGAACTAGCTCGTACGAGCAGTACTTC.